Listed here are 32 T cell receptor beta chains from one sample, sequenced in a study of OX40 agonist ivuxolimab in advanced cancers. The table came from immunoSEQ multiplex PCR; TCRdb's copy has only in-frame clones and leaves some out. In the table there are tens of thousands of clones, approximately 87% of which are singletons. The source material was CD4+ or CD8+ T cells sorted from blood, sampled in a trial of the OX40 agonist ivuxolimab. Every receptor here comes from an adult with an advanced solid tumor such as melanoma, head and neck, liver or kidney cancer.

This chain links TRBV5-1 with TRBJ1-1; 7 bases line up with TRBD1. The CDR3 is 16 amino acids. V lost 0 bases and J lost 2; bases outside the gene matches: 7. Germline assignment: CDR1 SGHRS and CDR2 YFSETQ. In DNA, the CDR3 is TGCGCCAGCAGCTTGGGTAGACAGGGCTTAAACACTGAAGCTTTCTTT. This codes for CASSLGRQGLNTEAFF.

The rearrangement joins TRBV4-1 to TRBJ1-3; weak D call: TRBD1 (6 bases). The CDR3 sequence is 16 residues long. Trimming removed 6 bases from V and 3 bases from J, with 18 bases in between. Germline V gene lookup returns CDR1 MGHRA and CDR2 YSYEKL. DNA of the CDR3: TGCGCCAGCAGGCCTACACAGGGAGCTCTTGGAAACACCATATATTTT. Translation gives CASRPTQGALGNTIYF.

The V gene is TRBV28, the J gene TRBJ1-4; the match to TRBD1 covers 7 bases. The J segment lost 5 bases and the V segment lost 7 bases, leaving 19 bases of the junction unmatched. CDR1 is MDHEN and CDR2 is SYDVKM in the germline V gene. The CDR3 loop spans 18 amino acids. This chain's CDR3 is CASIQDRTLLFRNEKLFF. CDR3 in DNA: TGTGCCAGCATCCAGGACAGGACTCTCCTATTCCGAAATGAAAAACTGTTTTTT.

The V and J genes are TRBV5-6 and TRBJ2-7; tentative D call: TRBD2 (5 bases). Germline V CDR1 and CDR2: SGHDT, YYEEEE. CDR3 length: 12 residues. Between the trimmed V and J ends, which lost 2 bases and 6 bases, there was a span of 9 bases. The CDR3 here is CASSLGSGEQYF. CDR3 in DNA: TGTGCCAGCAGCTTAGGGAGCGGCGAGCAGTACTTC.

CDR3 nucleotides: TGTGCCAGCAGGCCTGGGGGGACCCCCTACAATGAGCAGTTCTTC. Amino acid sequence: CASRPGGTPYNEQFF. The chain employs TRBV2 and TRBJ2-1; perhaps TRBD2 as D (6 bases). From germline, CDR1 is SNHLY and CDR2 FYNNEI. Trimming took off 6 bases at V and 2 bases at J, with 14 bases between the two ends. This CDR3 has 15 residues. Filled out from reference TRBV2 and TRBJ2-1, the complete variable domain reads EPEVTQTPSHQVTQMGQEVILRCVPISNHLYFYWYRQILGQKVEFLVSFYNNEISEKSEIFDDQFSVERPDGSNFTLKIRSTKLEDSAMYFCASRPGGTPYNEQFFGPGTRLTVL.

The gene calls are TRBV29-1 and TRBJ2-7; TRBD2 agrees at 8 bases. Germline trimming cut 7 bases from V and 0 bases from J; bases unmatched to any gene: 5. There are 13 residues in the CDR3. Germline CDR1 SQVTM, CDR2 ANQGSEA. The chain's CDR3 is CSASGTSSYEQYF. As DNA, the CDR3 is TGCAGCGCTTCCGGGACTAGCTCCTACGAGCAGTACTTC.

The chain recombines TRBV5-4 with TRBJ2-3, with D possibly matching TRBD2 (7 bases). Deletions cut 3 bases from V and 2 bases from J, with 19 bases between. The germline gives CDR1 SGHNT, CDR2 YYREEE (reference sequence). There are 17 residues in the CDR3. The CDR3 loop is CASSSYPGAGHTDTQYF. The CDR3 DNA sequence: TGTGCCAGCAGCTCGTACCCCGGAGCGGGACACACAGATACGCAGTATTTT.

The rearrangement links TRBV29-1 to TRBJ2-1; TRBD2 might be the D (5 bases). Between the trimmed V and J ends, which lost 2 bases and 4 bases, there was a span of 6 bases. CDR1 is SQVTM, CDR2 ANQGSEA, per germline. The CDR3 totals 12 residues. The CDR3 DNA reads as TGCAGCGTTGAAACGGGGTACAATGAGCAGTTCTTC. Translation: CSVETGYNEQFF.

The rearrangement links TRBV27 to TRBJ2-7; 7 bases fit TRBD2. Germline assignment: CDR1 MNHEY and CDR2 SMNVEV (reference sequence). The CDR3 has 13 amino acids. V lost 3 bases and J lost 6; bases outside the gene matches: 5. The DNA of the CDR3 is TGTGCCAGCAGTTTGGGAGGGCTAGCCGAGCAGTACTTC. Protein sequence: CASSLGGLAEQYF.

J is TRBJ2-7 and V is TRBV7-9; perhaps TRBD2 as D (6 bases). The V end lost 3 bases, the J end lost 4 bases, and 25 bases lay between the germline ends. Per germline, CDR1 SEHNR and CDR2 FQNEAQ (reference sequence). The CDR3 is 18 residues long. CDR3 DNA sequence: TGTGCCAGCAGCTTTTCTGGGGAACTGGAGGGGTTCTTATACGAGCAGTACTTC. This encodes CASSFSGELEGFLYEQYF.

This clone came up once. The rearrangement links TRBV7-6 to TRBJ2-5, with 12 nucleotides matching TRBD2. Germline V lookup: CDR1 SGHVS, CDR2 FNYEAQ. This CDR3 region has 15 residues. With V trimmed by 5 bases and J by 5 bases, 6 bases remained unmatched. The CDR3 bases are TGTGCCAGCAGCCCTAGCGGGGGGGCTTGGGAGACCCAGTACTTC. Amino acids: CASSPSGGAWETQYF.

The chain is built from TRBV28 and TRBJ1-5; TRBD1 might be the D (6 bases). Trimming left V 5 bases short and J 5 bases short, with 16 bases between. The CDR3 is 15 amino acids. CDR1 is MDHEN and CDR2 is SYDVKM in the germline V gene. Here the CDR3 reads CASSGRGRGYQPQHF. The CDR3 DNA reads as TGTGCCAGCAGTGGCCGAGGCAGGGGATATCAGCCCCAGCATTTT.

J is TRBJ2-7 and V is TRBV6-1; D remains unclear. The CDR3 loop spans 14 amino acids. V lost 2 bases to trimming and J lost 0 bases, with 8 bases between them. Germline assignment: CDR1 MNHNS and CDR2 SASEGT. CDR3 DNA sequence: TGTGCCAGCAGTGAATTGGGCCGCTCCTACGAGCAGTACTTC. It specifies CASSELGRSYEQYF.

This clone was counted many times. The chain carries TRBV7-9 and TRBJ2-7, with 8 bases aligning to TRBD1. Germline values: CDR1 SEHNR, CDR2 FQNEAQ (reference sequence). The V and J ends lost 4 bases and 4 bases, in that order; junction bases with no gene match: 18. This CDR3 contains 18 residues. CDR3 in amino acids: CASSSLEHFQGALYEQYF. The CDR3 DNA sequence: TGTGCCAGCAGCTCCCTGGAACACTTTCAGGGGGCTCTGTACGAGCAGTACTTC.

This rearrangement joins TRBV9 to TRBJ2-2, with 9 nucleotides matching TRBD1. This CDR3 is built from 18 residues. V trimming: 4 bases; J trimming: 6 bases; junction bases outside the gene matches: 16. Germline CDR1 and CDR2: SGDLS and YYNGEE. The DNA for the CDR3 is TGTGCCAGCAGCCCCGAAGCGTGGGGGACAGGGCCCTCCGGGGAGCTGTTTTTT. Translation gives CASSPEAWGTGPSGELFF.

The rearrangement uses TRBV28 and TRBJ2-4; D unclear. Trimming pared 6 bases from V and 0 bases from J, leaving 12 bases between. Germline V gives CDR1 MDHEN, CDR2 SYDVKM. This CDR3 spans 15 amino acids. CDR3 in DNA: TGTGCCAGCAGCCCCATCAGACTAGCCAAAAACATTCAGTACTTC. Its translation: CASSPIRLAKNIQYF.

This clone has a handful of counts. The rearrangement joins TRBV11-3 to TRBJ2-1, with 7 bases that match TRBD2. The trim removed 2 bases at V and 7 bases at J, leaving 5 bases unmatched. Per germline, CDR1 SGHNT and CDR2 YENEEA. The CDR3 is 14 residues long. The CDR3 region is CASSLPGGTNEQFF. The CDR3 region has the DNA TGTGCCAGCAGCTTACCGGGGGGAACTAATGAGCAGTTCTTC. Using reference TRBV11-3 and TRBJ2-1 for the parts outside the CDR3, the full variable domain is EAGVVQSPRYKIIEKKQPVAFWCNPISGHNTLYWYLQNLGQGPELLIRYENEEAVDDSQLPKDRFSAERLKGVDSTLKIQPAELGDSAVYLCASSLPGGTNEQFFGPGTRLTVL.

The chain recombines TRBV2 with TRBJ1-4; 9 bases map to TRBD1. This CDR3 is built from 16 residues. The V and J ends lost 7 bases and 7 bases, in that order; junction bases with no gene match: 13. The germline V gene has CDR1 SNHLY and CDR2 FYNNEI. The CDR3: CASKAGTGFSSEKLFF. CDR3 DNA sequence: TGTGCCAGCAAGGCTGGGACAGGGTTCTCTTCTGAAAAACTGTTTTTT.

The chain carries TRBV5-1 and TRBJ2-1; D unresolved. The CDR3 has 16 amino acids. Germline V gene sequence: CDR1 SGHRS, CDR2 YFSETQ. V was pared by 2 bases and J by 0 bases, with 12 bases between. The CDR3 here is CASSLEILPSYNEQFF. CDR3 bases: TGCGCCAGCAGCTTAGAGATTTTGCCCTCCTACAATGAGCAGTTCTTC.

CDR3: CAIRAGTGEQPQHF. DNA for the CDR3: TGTGCCATCAGAGCCGGGACAGGGGAACAGCCCCAGCATTTT. This chain joins TRBV10-3 and TRBJ1-5; 10 positions match TRBD1. The ends lost 6 bases at V and 7 bases at J; junction bases unmatched: 6. CDR1 is ENHRY and CDR2 is SYGVKD in the germline V gene. The CDR3 sequence is 14 residues long.

This clone showed up just once. This rearrangement joins TRBV7-9 to TRBJ1-5, with D tentatively TRBD1 (5 bases). The germline V gene encodes CDR1 SEHNR and CDR2 FQNEAQ (reference sequence). With 3 bases removed from V and 7 bases from J, the gap between germline ends came to 7 bases. The CDR3 contains 12 residues. CDR3 residues: CASSLWGQPQHF. In nucleotides, the CDR3 is TGTGCCAGCAGCTTGTGGGGGCAGCCCCAGCATTTT.

The chain carries TRBV11-2 and TRBJ2-7; D is undetermined. The V end was cut by 1 base, the J end by 11 bases, with 12 bases between. The CDR3 is 12 residues long. From germline, CDR1 is SGHAT and CDR2 FQNNGV. The CDR3 nucleotides read TGTGCCAGCAGCTTAGGTTACGCTTCGGAGTACTTC. Translation gives CASSLGYASEYF.

This clone has only one observation. The chain couples TRBV5-4 to TRBJ2-1; 8 bases are shared with TRBD1. Unmatched junction bases numbered 9, after V lost 4 bases and J lost 3 bases. The CDR3 has 16 residues. Germline values: CDR1 SGHNT, CDR2 YYREEE (reference sequence). CDR3 sequence (DNA): TGTGCCAGCAGCCGACCGTCCGGACAGGGCTACAATGAGCAGTTCTTC. Amino acid sequence: CASSRPSGQGYNEQFF.

This chain links TRBV27 with TRBJ2-7; 7 bases map to TRBD2. Germline values: CDR1 MNHEY, CDR2 SMNVEV (reference sequence). V dropped 6 bases and J dropped 4; count of bases not matched to a gene: 6. The CDR3 runs 13 residues. The CDR3 bases are TGTGCCAGCAGCGCAGGGCGGGGGTACGAGCAGTACTTC. It yields the protein CASSAGRGYEQYF.

The chain carries TRBV9 and TRBJ1-2, with 7 bases matching TRBD1. V shed 5 bases, J shed 2 bases, and the junction held 6 bases outside the gene matches. Germline assignment: CDR1 SGDLS and CDR2 YYNGEE. This CDR3 region has 14 residues. The CDR3 loop is CASRNETGNYGYTF. The DNA of the CDR3 is TGTGCCAGCAGAAACGAGACAGGGAACTATGGCTACACCTTC. The variable domain in full, with the rest retrieved from reference TRBV9 and TRBJ1-2, is DSGVTQTPKHLITATGQRVTLRCSPRSGDLSVYWYQQSLDQGLQFLIQYYNGEERAKGNILERFSAQQFPDLHSELNLSSLELGDSALYFCASRNETGNYGYTFGSGTRLTVV.

This clone was counted once. The chain combines TRBV29-1 with TRBJ2-7; no reliable D call. The CDR3 runs 13 residues. Per germline, CDR1 SQVTM and CDR2 ANQGSEA. Trimming took off 2 bases at V and 0 bases at J, with 8 bases between the two ends. The CDR3, as DNA: TGCAGCGTTGAATGGCCGAACTCCTACGAGCAGTACTTC. Translating gives CSVEWPNSYEQYF.

The chain carries TRBV4-1 and TRBJ2-7; D may be TRBD1 (6 bases). This CDR3 is built from 15 residues. The germline gives CDR1 MGHRA, CDR2 YSYEKL. Trimming removed 4 bases from V and 4 bases from J, with 17 bases in between. CDR3 sequence: CASSRLQGSGYEQYF. CDR3 DNA: TGCGCCAGCAGCCGCCTGCAGGGGTCTGGGTACGAGCAGTACTTC.

V is TRBV4-1 and J is TRBJ2-6; D unresolved. V shed 0 bases and J shed 0 bases, with 3 bases lying between them. The CDR3 runs 15 residues. Germline CDR1 and CDR2: MGHRA and YSYEKL. The CDR3 here is CASSQEGSGANVLTF. The DNA for the CDR3 is TGCGCCAGCAGCCAAGAGGGCTCTGGGGCCAACGTCCTGACTTTC.

The V and J genes are TRBV21-1 and TRBJ1-1; the D call in the table, TRBD1, was not verified against the DNA. TRBV21-1 counts as a pseudogene. The CDR3 totals 16 residues. CDR3 nucleotides: TGTGCCAGAAAACGGGCCGGCCAGGGGGGGAACACTGAAGCTTTCTTT. This encodes CARKRAGQGGNTEAFF.

This chain uses TRBV28 with TRBJ1-5, with TRBD1 matching 9 bases. V was pared by 4 bases and J by 7 bases, with 14 bases of the junction left unmatched. Germline CDR1 reads MDHEN; CDR2 reads SYDVKM. CDR3 length equals 17 residues. CDR3 sequence: CASSSPQGTGRRQPQHF. The CDR3 nucleotides read TGTGCCAGCAGTTCACCCCAAGGGACAGGGAGGAGGCAGCCCCAGCATTTT. The full variable domain, its missing parts supplied by reference TRBV28 and TRBJ1-5, is DVKVTQSSRYLVKRTGEKVFLECVQDMDHENMFWYRQDPGLGLRLIYFSYDVKMKEKGDIPEGYSVSREKKERFSLILESASTNQTSMYLCASSSPQGTGRRQPQHFGDGTRLSIL.

The V call is TRBV11-1, the J call TRBJ2-1, with 8 bases identical to TRBD2. This CDR3 is built from 14 residues. The J segment lost 3 bases and the V segment lost 5 bases, leaving 3 bases of the junction unmatched. The V gene's germline CDR1 is SGHAT and CDR2 FQDESV (reference sequence). CDR3 nucleotide sequence: TGTGCCAGCAGCCGGGGGGGGTTCTACAATGAGCAGTTCTTC. Residues: CASSRGGFYNEQFF. Drawing the rest from reference TRBV11-1 and TRBJ2-1, the complete variable domain is EAEVAQSPRYKITEKSQAVAFWCDPISGHATLYWYRQILGQGPELLVQFQDESVVDDSQLPKDRFSAERLKGVDSTLKIQPAELGDSAMYLCASSRGGFYNEQFFGPGTRLTVL.

V and J are TRBV30 and TRBJ1-3, with D perhaps matching TRBD1 (5 bases). The CDR3 has 17 residues. V lost 5 bases and J lost 0, with 20 bases in between. Germline CDR1 and CDR2: GTSNPN and SVGIG (reference sequence). The CDR3 DNA sequence: TGTGCCTGGGACAAACCGGGGCGCTTAATCTCTGGAAACACCATATATTTT. The encoded protein is CAWDKPGRLISGNTIYF.